This TCR beta chain was observed in a study of shared clonotypes between healthy human individuals. Turning to the study itself: Three plates were used per donor for CD4 naive, three for CD4 memory, two for CD8 naive and one for CD8 memory.

Note on this clone: Its antigen is not known.

Broader study findings: Naive subsets, compared against memory subsets, generally had larger estimated richness values.

It was across several immunoSEQ plates that each subset's genomic DNA was evenly split. In the sorted-subset replicate PCRs, 150 to 200 ng DNA, roughly 30,000 T cell genomes, was used. Profiling relied on immunoSEQ multiplex PCR, and the TCRdb table lists in-frame clones only, not all of them. Among over a million clones listed, approximately 97% were seen once. This receptor was obtained from a man aged 30 to 45 in good health. Sequencing was carried out using naive CD4+ T cells sorted from blood. Subset indicated: CD45RA+ positively selected.

The CDR3 DNA reads TGTGCCAGTAGAAAGACTAGCACAGATACGCAGTATTTT. Its protein is CASRKTSTDTQYF. The rearrangement links TRBV19 to TRBJ2-3; D unresolved. The CDR3 extends over 13 amino acids. Germline-derived CDR1 and CDR2 are LNHDA and SQIVND (reference sequence). V shed 6 bases and J shed 0 bases, with 7 bases lying between them.